Detailed here is one TCR beta chain. This sample was taken from a study of blood T cell repertoires in COVID-19. Study-wide context: Samples came from the United States, Italy and Spain, spanning acute and convalescent COVID-19.

Participants, 18 to 89 years old, spanned around 25 US areas. Within 2 weeks of study entry, exposed participants had contacted a PCR-confirmed or clinician-diagnosed COVID-19 case. Clones were read by immunoSEQ multiplex PCR, and TCRdb kept only the in-frame ones, dropping some. The repertoire consists of 250,000 to 350,000 clones, with around 92% occurring once and the leading ten covering less than 3.5%. CDR1 MGHRA and CDR2 YSYEKL come from the germline V gene. The CDR3 extends over 17 amino acids. V was pared by 0 bases and J by 4 bases, with 6 bases of the junction left unmatched. Material: PBMCs or T cells enriched from blood (not recorded which). The origin of this receptor is a woman aged 45-59 years who had been exposed to COVID-19. The chain carries TRBV4-1 and TRBJ2-1, with 10 positions matching TRBD2. The CDR3 nucleotides read TGCGCCAGCAGCCAAGATCAGCGGGGGGGCCGTTACAATGAGCAGTTCTTC. Its protein product is CASSQDQRGGRYNEQFF.